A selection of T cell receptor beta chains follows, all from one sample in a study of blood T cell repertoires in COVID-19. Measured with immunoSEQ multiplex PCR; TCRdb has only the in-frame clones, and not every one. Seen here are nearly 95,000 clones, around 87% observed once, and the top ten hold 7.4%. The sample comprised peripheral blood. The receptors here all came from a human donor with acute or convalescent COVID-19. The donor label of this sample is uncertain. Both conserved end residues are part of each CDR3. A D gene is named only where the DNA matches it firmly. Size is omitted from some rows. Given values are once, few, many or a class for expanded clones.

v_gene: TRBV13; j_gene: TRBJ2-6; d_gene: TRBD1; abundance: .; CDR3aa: CASSLYRGHGANVLTF; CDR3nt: TGTGCCAGCAGCTTATACAGGGGGCATGGGGCCAACGTCCTGACTTTC
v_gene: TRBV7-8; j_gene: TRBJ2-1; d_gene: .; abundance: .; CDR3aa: CASTRGGWAYNEQFF; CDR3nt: TGTGCCAGCACCCGTGGAGGTTGGGCCTACAATGAGCAGTTCTTC
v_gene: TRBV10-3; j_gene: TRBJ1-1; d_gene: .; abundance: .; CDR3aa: CAISAGRADTEAFF; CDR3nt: TGTGCCATCAGTGCGGGCAGGGCGGACACTGAAGCTTTCTTT
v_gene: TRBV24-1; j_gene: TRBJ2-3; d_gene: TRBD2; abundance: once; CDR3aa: CATSDIPGLAGTDTQYF; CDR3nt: TGTGCCACCAGTGACATCCCGGGACTAGCGGGGACAGATACGCAGTATTTT
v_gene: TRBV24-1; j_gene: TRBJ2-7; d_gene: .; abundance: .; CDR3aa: CATSDGRISYEQYF; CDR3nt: TGTGCCACCAGTGATGGCAGGATCTCCTACGAGCAGTACTTC
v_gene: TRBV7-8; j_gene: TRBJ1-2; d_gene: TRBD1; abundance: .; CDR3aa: CASSLRAGGYGYTF; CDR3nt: TGTGCCAGCAGCTTAAGGGCAGGGGGCTATGGCTACACCTTC
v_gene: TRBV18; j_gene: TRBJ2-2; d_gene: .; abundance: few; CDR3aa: CASSPVAGITGELFF; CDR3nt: TGTGCCAGCTCACCGGTCGCAGGGATCACCGGGGAGCTGTTTTTT
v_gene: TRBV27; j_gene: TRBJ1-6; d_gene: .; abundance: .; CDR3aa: CASSFTGFNSPLHF; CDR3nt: TGTGCCAGCAGTTTTACAGGGTTTAATTCACCCCTCCACTTT
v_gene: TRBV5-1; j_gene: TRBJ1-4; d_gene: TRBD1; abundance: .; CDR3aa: CASSPKAAGTGTEKLFF; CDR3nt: TGCGCCAGCAGCCCGAAGGCCGCCGGGACAGGGACTGAAAAACTGTTTTTT
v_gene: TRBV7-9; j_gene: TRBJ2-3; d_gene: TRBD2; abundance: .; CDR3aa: CASSTIAGAVSTDTQYF; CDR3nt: TGTGCCAGCAGCACAATAGCGGGGGCGGTAAGCACAGATACGCAGTATTTT
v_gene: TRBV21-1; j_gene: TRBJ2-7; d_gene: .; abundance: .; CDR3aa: CASSKAFRLAGGLPDYEQYF; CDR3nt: TGTGCCAGCAGCAAAGCGTTTAGGCTAGCGGGGGGCCTACCTGACTACGAGCAGTACTTC
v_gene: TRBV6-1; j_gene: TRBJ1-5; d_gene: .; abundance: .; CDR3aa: CASSETPGGQPQHF; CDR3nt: TGTGCCAGCAGTGAGACCCCCGGGGGGCAGCCCCAGCATTTT
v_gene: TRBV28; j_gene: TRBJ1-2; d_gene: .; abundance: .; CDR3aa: CASSPQGYGYTF; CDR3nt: TGTGCCAGCAGCCCTCAGGGTTATGGCTACACCTTC
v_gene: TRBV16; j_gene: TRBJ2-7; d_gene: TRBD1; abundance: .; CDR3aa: CASSPWDSSYEQYF; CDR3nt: TGTGCCAGCAGCCCTTGGGACAGTTCCTACGAGCAGTACTTC
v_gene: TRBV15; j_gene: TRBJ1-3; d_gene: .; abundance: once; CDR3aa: CATSREGRISGNTIYF; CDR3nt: TGTGCCACCAGCAGAGAGGGCAGGATCTCTGGAAACACCATATATTTT
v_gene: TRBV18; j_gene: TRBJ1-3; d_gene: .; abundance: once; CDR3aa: CASSPRETVIGNTIYF; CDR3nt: TGTGCCAGCTCACCCCGGGAGACAGTAATCGGAAACACCATATATTTT
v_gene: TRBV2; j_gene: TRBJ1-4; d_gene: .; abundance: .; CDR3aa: CASRTGAGSANEKLFF; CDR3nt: TGTGCCAGCAGGACAGGAGCAGGGTCGGCTAATGAAAAACTGTTTTTT
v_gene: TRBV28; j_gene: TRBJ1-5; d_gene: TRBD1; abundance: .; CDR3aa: CASTRDLGQGGQPQHF; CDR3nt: TGTGCCAGCACCCGGGACTTAGGACAGGGAGGGCAGCCCCAGCATTTT
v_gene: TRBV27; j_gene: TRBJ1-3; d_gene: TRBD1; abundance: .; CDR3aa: CASSSRGSGNTIYF; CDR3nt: TGTGCCAGCAGTTCCAGGGGGTCTGGAAACACCATATATTTT
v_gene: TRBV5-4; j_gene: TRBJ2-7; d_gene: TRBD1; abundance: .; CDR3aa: CASSAMPGQGFSGSYEQYF; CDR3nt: TGTGCCAGCAGCGCGATGCCGGGACAGGGGTTCTCAGGATCCTACGAGCAGTACTTC
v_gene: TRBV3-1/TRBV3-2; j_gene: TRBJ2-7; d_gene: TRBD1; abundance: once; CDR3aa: CASSHARQGSEQYF; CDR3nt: TGTGCCAGCAGCCACGCCCGACAGGGCTCCGAGCAGTACTTC
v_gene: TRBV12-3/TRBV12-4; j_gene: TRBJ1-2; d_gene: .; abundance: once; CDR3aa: CASSSARTYGYTF; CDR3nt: TGTGCCAGCAGTTCCGCCCGGACTTATGGCTACACCTTC
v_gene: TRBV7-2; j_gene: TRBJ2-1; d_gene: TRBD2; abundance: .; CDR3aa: CASSLYRGGLDEQFF; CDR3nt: TGTGCCAGCAGCTTATATCGCGGGGGGCTGGATGAGCAGTTCTTC
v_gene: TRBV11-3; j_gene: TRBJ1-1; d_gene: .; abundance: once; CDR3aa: CASSPWDRGATEAFF; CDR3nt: TGTGCCAGCAGCCCGTGGGACCGGGGGGCCACTGAAGCTTTCTTT
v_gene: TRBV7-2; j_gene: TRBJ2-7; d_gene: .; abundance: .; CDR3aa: CASSLRQVAYEQYF; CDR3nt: TGTGCCAGCAGCTTACGTCAGGTGGCCTACGAGCAGTACTTC
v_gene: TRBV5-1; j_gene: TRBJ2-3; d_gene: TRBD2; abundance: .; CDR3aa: CASSLTSGGTDTQYF; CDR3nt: TGCGCCAGCAGCCTGACTAGCGGGGGGACAGATACGCAGTATTTT
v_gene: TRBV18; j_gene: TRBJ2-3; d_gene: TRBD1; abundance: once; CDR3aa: CASSPMPSLGGDTDTQYF; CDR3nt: TGTGCCAGCTCACCCATGCCTTCTTTAGGGGGCGACACAGATACGCAGTATTTT
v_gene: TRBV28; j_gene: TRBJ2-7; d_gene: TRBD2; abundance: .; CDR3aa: CASSGSGGAEREQYF; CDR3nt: TGTGCCAGCAGTGGGAGCGGGGGGGCTGAAAGAGAGCAGTACTTC
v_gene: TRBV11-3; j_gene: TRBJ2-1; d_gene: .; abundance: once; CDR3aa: CASSLAYGNEQFF; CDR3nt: TGTGCCAGCAGCTTAGCGTACGGTAATGAGCAGTTCTTC
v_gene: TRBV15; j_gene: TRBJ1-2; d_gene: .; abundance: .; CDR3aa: CATSRDRGYGYTF; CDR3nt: TGTGCCACCAGCAGAGATCGGGGCTATGGCTACACCTTC
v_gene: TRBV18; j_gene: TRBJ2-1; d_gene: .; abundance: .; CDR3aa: CASSPGIGNNEQFF; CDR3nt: TGTGCCAGCTCACCCGGGATTGGCAACAATGAGCAGTTCTTC
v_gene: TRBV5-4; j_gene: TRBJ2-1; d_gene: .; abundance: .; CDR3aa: CASSFGGRSYNEQFF; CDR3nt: TGTGCCAGCAGCTTCGGGGGAAGGTCCTACAATGAGCAGTTCTTC
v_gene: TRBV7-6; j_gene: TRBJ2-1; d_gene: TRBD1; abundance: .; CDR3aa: CASNLGQGRNNEQFF; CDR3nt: TGTGCCAGCAACCTAGGACAGGGGAGGAACAATGAGCAGTTCTTC
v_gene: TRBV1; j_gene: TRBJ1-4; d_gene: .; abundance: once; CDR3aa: CTSSQPPGLRGEKLFF; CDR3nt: TGCACCAGCAGCCAACCACCGGGACTTCGGGGTGAAAAACTGTTTTTT
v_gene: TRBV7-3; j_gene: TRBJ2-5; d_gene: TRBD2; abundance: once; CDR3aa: CASSSYSGEETQYF; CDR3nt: TGTGCCAGCAGCTCTTACAGCGGGGAAGAGACCCAGTACTTC
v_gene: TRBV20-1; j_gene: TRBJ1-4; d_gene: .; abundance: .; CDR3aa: CSARTVDKLFF; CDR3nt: TGCAGTGCTAGGACAGTGGATAAACTGTTTTTT
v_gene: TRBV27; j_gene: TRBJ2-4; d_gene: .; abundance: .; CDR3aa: CASSWDFKNIQYF; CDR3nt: TGTGCCAGCAGTTGGGACTTCAAAAACATTCAGTACTTC
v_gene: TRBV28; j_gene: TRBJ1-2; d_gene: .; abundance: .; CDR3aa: CASSRGSYGYTF; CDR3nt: TGTGCCAGCAGCAGAGGGAGCTATGGCTACACCTTC
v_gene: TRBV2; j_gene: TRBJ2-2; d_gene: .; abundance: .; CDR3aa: CASRFHYTGELFF; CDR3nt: TGTGCCAGCAGGTTCCATTACACCGGGGAGCTGTTTTTT
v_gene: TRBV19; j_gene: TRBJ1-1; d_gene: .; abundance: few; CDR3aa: CASSIAGGAVETEAFF; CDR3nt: TGTGCCAGTAGTATAGCGGGGGGCGCGGTGGAGACTGAAGCTTTCTTT
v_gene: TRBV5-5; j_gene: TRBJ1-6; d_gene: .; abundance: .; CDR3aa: CASSFTRPNNSPLHF; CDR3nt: TGTGCCAGCAGCTTTACTAGACCTAATAATTCACCCCTCCACTTT
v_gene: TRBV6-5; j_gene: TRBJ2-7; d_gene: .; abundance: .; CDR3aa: CASSSAGAGTYEQYF; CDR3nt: TGTGCCAGCAGTTCGGCGGGGGCGGGAACCTACGAGCAGTACTTC
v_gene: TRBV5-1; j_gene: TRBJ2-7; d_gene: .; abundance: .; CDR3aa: CASGKQGSSYEQYF; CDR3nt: TGCGCCAGCGGAAAACAGGGCTCCTCCTACGAGCAGTACTTC
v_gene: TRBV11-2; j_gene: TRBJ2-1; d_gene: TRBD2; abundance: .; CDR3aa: CASSLDMASGFSSYNEQFF; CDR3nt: TGTGCCAGCAGCTTAGATATGGCTAGCGGGTTTAGCTCCTACAATGAGCAGTTCTTC
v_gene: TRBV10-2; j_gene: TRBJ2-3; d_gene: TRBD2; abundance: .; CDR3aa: CASSATSGGTDTQYF; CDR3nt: TGCGCCAGCAGCGCGACTAGCGGGGGCACAGATACGCAGTATTTT
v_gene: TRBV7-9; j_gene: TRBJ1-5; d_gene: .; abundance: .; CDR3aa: CASSFIRVRTSHQPQHF; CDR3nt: TGTGCCAGCAGCTTTATTCGGGTCAGGACATCGCATCAGCCCCAGCATTTT
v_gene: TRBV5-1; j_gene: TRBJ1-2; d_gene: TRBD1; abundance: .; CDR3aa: CASSQQGVGGYTF; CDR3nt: TGCGCCAGCAGCCAACAGGGGGTCGGTGGCTACACCTTC
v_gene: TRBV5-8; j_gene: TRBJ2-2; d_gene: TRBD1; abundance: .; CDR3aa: CASSWRTGNTGELFF; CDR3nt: TGTGCCAGCAGCTGGAGGACAGGGAACACCGGGGAGCTGTTTTTT
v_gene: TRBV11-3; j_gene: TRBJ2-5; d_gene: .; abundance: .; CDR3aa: CASSPPGGTQYF; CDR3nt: TGTGCCAGCAGCCCACCCGGGGGGACCCAGTACTTC
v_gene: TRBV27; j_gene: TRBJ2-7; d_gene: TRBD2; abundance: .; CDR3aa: CASSSGLAGAYEQYF; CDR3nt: TGTGCCAGCAGTTCCGGACTAGCGGGGGCCTACGAGCAGTACTTC
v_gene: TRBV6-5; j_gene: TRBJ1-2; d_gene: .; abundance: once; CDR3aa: CASTRDQVYGYTF; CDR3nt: TGTGCCAGCACCCGTGATCAGGTATATGGCTACACCTTC
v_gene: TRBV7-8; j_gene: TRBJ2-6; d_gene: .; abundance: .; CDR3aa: CASSLYNSGANVLTF; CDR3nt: TGTGCCAGCAGCTTATATAACTCTGGGGCCAACGTCCTGACTTTC
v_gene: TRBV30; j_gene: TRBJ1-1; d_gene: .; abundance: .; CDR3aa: CAWTAKGGPDTEAFF; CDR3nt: TGTGCCTGGACCGCGAAAGGAGGGCCTGACACTGAAGCTTTCTTT
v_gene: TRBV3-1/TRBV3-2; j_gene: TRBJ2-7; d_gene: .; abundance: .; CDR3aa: CASSPEAWYEQYF; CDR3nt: TGTGCCAGCAGCCCCGAGGCGTGGTACGAGCAGTACTTC
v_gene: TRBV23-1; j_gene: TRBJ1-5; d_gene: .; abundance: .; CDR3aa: CASSHPRAGPQHF; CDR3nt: TGCGCCAGCAGTCACCCCCGAGCGGGGCCCCAGCATTTT